The next 8 T cell receptor beta chains were all read from a single sample in a study of blood T cell repertoires in COVID-19. Assay used: immunoSEQ multiplex PCR; TCRdb lists only in-frame clones, some missing. The sample includes under 300,000 clones, around 84% of them seen just once. The specimen sequenced was peripheral blood. These receptors came from a woman aged 18-29 years with acute or convalescent COVID-19.

CDR3 in amino acids: CASSPRVGGIYEQYF. The CDR3 nucleotides read TGTGCCAGCAGCCCCCGGGTAGGGGGAATCTACGAGCAGTACTTC. The rearrangement uses TRBV7-9 and TRBJ2-7, with D possibly being TRBD1 (6 bases). The CDR3 runs 15 residues. From germline, CDR1 is SEHNR and CDR2 FQNEAQ (reference sequence). Deletions cut 5 bases from V and 3 bases from J, with 17 bases between.

This rearrangement joins TRBV28 to TRBJ2-2; TRBD2 is a possible D gene (5 bases). V shed 3 bases and J shed 4 bases, with 12 bases lying between them. The germline V gene encodes CDR1 MDHEN and CDR2 SYDVKM. The CDR3 runs 15 residues. This CDR3 reads CASSLVGASTGELFF. The DNA of the CDR3 is TGTGCCAGCAGTTTGGTGGGAGCGTCCACCGGGGAGCTGTTTTTT.

The V call is TRBV2, the J call TRBJ2-7; tentative D call: TRBD2 (6 bases). CDR3 size: 16 residues. Per the germline V gene, CDR1 is SNHLY and CDR2 is FYNNEI. V lost 6 bases and J lost 7, with 25 bases in between. The CDR3 loop reads CASSSGSGLPLTEQYF. Here the CDR3 DNA reads TGTGCCAGCAGCTCGGGGTCGGGACTCCCCTTGACAGAGCAGTACTTC.

The V and J genes are TRBV7-8 and TRBJ2-7; D is perhaps TRBD1 (5 bases). Germline values: CDR1 SGHVS, CDR2 FQNEAQ. The CDR3 consists of 17 residues. The V end was cut by 0 bases, the J end by 3 bases, with 18 bases between. CDR3 bases: TGTGCCAGCAGCTTAGCGCGTTACCAGGGATCAGTCTACGAGCAGTACTTC. Its translation: CASSLARYQGSVYEQYF. The full variable domain, its missing parts supplied by reference TRBV7-8 and TRBJ2-7, is GAGVSQSPRYKVAKRGQDVALRCDPISGHVSLFWYQQALGQGPEFLTYFQNEAQLDKSGLPSDRFFAERPEGSVSTLKIQRTQQEDSAVYLCASSLARYQGSVYEQYFGPGTRLTVT.

CDR3 nucleotide sequence: TGTGCCTGCCGACAGGATATGAGCTACACCTTC. It specifies CACRQDMSYTF. The chain has TRBV27 and TRBJ1-2; TRBD1 is a possible D gene (6 bases). The length of the CDR3 is 11 residues. Deletions cut 11 bases from V and 9 bases from J, with 16 bases between. Germline V gene lookup returns CDR1 MNHEY and CDR2 SMNVEV (reference sequence).

This CDR3 reads CASSDRLAGATGELFF. For the CDR3, the DNA is TGTGCCAGCAGCGACCGACTAGCGGGAGCTACCGGGGAGCTGTTTTTT. This chain connects TRBV9 to TRBJ2-2; the match to TRBD2 covers 12 bases. The CDR3 has 16 residues. Per germline, CDR1 SGDLS and CDR2 YYNGEE. V dropped 3 bases and J dropped 5; count of bases not matched to a gene: 5.

This clone was seen only a few times. The genes are TRBV25-1 and TRBJ1-2; 11 bases agree with TRBD1. The trim removed 3 bases at V and 7 bases at J, leaving 4 bases unmatched. Germline loops: CDR1 MGHDK, CDR2 SYGVNS. The CDR3 length is 14 residues. CDR3 amino acids: CASSDGTGGGGYTF. CDR3 DNA: TGTGCCAGCAGTGACGGGACAGGGGGTGGTGGCTACACCTTC.

The rearrangement links TRBV7-9 to TRBJ2-3; possible D gene TRBD2, 6 bases. The V gene's germline CDR1 is SEHNR and CDR2 FQNEAQ (reference sequence). Trimming took off 7 bases at V and 3 bases at J, with 14 bases between the two ends. This CDR3 contains 14 residues. CDR3 in amino acids: CASILGGWTDTQYF. The CDR3 nucleotides read TGTGCCAGCATCCTTGGGGGGTGGACAGATACGCAGTATTTT.